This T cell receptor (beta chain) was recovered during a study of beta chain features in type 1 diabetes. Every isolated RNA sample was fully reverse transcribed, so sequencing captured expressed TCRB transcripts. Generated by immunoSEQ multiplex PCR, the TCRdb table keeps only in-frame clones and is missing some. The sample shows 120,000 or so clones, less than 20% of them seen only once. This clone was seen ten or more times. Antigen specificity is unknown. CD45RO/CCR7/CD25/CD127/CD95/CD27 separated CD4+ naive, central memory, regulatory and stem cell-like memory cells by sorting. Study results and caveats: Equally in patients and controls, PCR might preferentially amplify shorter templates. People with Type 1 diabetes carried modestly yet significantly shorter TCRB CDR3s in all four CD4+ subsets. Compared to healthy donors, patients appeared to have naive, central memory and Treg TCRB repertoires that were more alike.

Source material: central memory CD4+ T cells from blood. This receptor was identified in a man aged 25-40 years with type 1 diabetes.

Written as DNA, the CDR3 is TGTGCCAGCAGCCGGCCGGCCGACAGGGGCCACGAGCAGTACTTC. Translated: CASSRPADRGHEQYF. V and J are TRBV4-2 and TRBJ2-7, with 8 positions matching TRBD1. Germline CDR1 reads LGHNA; CDR2 reads YNFKEQ. V shed 4 bases and J 5 bases; nucleotides not matched to a gene: 10. The CDR3 covers 15 residues.